A single sample gave rise to the 2 T cell receptor beta chains below, sequenced in a study of blood T cell repertoires in COVID-19. Sequencing was performed with immunoSEQ multiplex PCR; in TCRdb, only in-frame clones are kept and a portion is missing. The table records a few hundred thousand clones, roughly 84% of them present only once. Sequenced material: peripheral blood. These receptors came from a person aged 70 to 85 with COVID-19, enrolled during active disease.

This sequence joins TRBV5-1 and TRBJ1-4; possibly TRBD1 for D (5 bases). Germline V gene data show CDR1 as SGHRS and CDR2 as YFSETQ. Between the trimmed V and J ends, which lost 0 bases and 0 bases, there was a span of 15 bases. There are 18 residues in the CDR3. The DNA for the CDR3 is TGCGCCAGCAGCTTGGATGGGGGGATTGTAGCAACTAATGAAAAACTGTTTTTT. Translated: CASSLDGGIVATNEKLFF.

Points on this clone: Different DNA sequences within this sample yield the same CDR3. The gene calls are TRBV5-5 and TRBJ1-1; D gene ambiguous. The CDR3 length is 14 residues. V lost 3 bases to trimming and J lost 1 base, with 10 bases between them. Germline V lookup: CDR1 SGHKS, CDR2 YYEKEE (reference sequence). CDR3 in DNA: TGTGCCAGCAGCTCCCGGACTGGGAACACTGAAGCTTTCTTT. Its protein is CASSSRTGNTEAFF.